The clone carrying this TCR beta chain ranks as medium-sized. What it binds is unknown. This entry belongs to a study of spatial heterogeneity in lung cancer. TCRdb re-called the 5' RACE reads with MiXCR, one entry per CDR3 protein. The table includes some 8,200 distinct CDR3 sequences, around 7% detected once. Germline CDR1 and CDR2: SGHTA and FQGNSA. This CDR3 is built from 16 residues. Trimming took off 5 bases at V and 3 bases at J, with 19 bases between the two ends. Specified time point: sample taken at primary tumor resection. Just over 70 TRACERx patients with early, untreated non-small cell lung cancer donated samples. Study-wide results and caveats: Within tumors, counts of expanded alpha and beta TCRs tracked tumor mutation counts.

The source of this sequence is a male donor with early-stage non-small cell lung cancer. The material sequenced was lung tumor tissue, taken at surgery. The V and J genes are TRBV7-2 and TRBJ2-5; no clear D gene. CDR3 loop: CASSPQASWGKETQYF. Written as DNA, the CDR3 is TGTGCCAGCAGCCCTCAAGCCAGTTGGGGTAAAGAGACCCAGTACTTC.